This TCR beta chain was sequenced in a study of breast tumors, draining lymph nodes, adjacent tissues. Study-level results: Tumors had less TCR diversity than lymph nodes, more than nontumor tissue. Luminal-like breast cancer showed significantly greater tumor-nontumor repertoire similarity than basal-like breast cancer did. Findings are consistent with lymph node origin and intratumoral expansion of most tumor T cells.

As regards this clonotype: Its antigen is not known.

One entry per CDR3 protein results from TCRdb running MiXCR on the multiplex PCR reads. This table holds more than 30,000 distinct CDR3 sequences, roughly three fifths found once. Germline lookup yields CDR1 KGHDR and CDR2 SFDVKD. The V gene end was trimmed by 9 bases and the J gene end by 0 bases; junction bases not matched to a gene: 4. This CDR3 has 15 amino acids. Sequenced: breast tumor tissue. This TCR was sampled from a female donor with breast cancer. Some clones in this sample may be carry-over from other donors' samples. The chain is built from TRBV24-1 and TRBJ2-6; 7 bases are shared with TRBD1. CDR3 amino acids: CATQQGSSGANVLTF. The CDR3 nucleotides are TGTGCCACCCAACAGGGGAGCTCTGGGGCCAACGTCCTGACTTTC.